The 29 T cell receptor beta chains listed next were all sequenced from one sample in a study of CD8+ T cells in alopecia areata (dated by TCRdb to the late 2010s). Receptor amplification or capture employed the immunoSEQ multiplex PCR assay. For TCR sequencing, RNA was extracted from every sample and reverse transcribed into cDNA to serve as template. This immuneACCESS table, as held by TCRdb, lists in-frame sequences with V and J called but not all clones. Of the missing ones, under half trace to an unresolved V gene in checked studies; the others have no known cause. The sample profile shows 200,000 to 250,000 clones; about three fifths of them were found once. Clones ranked in the top ten supply more than 3.5% of the sample. The time point label on this specimen signifies: 4 weeks on oral tofacitinib. The treatment or condition label, read with the paper, signifies: oral pan-JAK inhibitor, 5-10 mg twice daily.

The input for sequencing was CD4+ T cells sorted from blood, taken at week 4, from a patient treated with tofacitinib. The receptors shown here come from a human donor with alopecia areata.

This chain links TRBV29-1 with TRBJ2-1, with 10 bases that match TRBD2. The ends lost 7 bases at V and 8 bases at J; junction bases unmatched: 11. This CDR3 spans 14 amino acids. The germline gives CDR1 SQVTM, CDR2 ANQGSEA. The CDR3 protein is CSGVSGGAFDEQFF. The CDR3 coding sequence is TGCAGCGGCGTCAGCGGGGGGGCTTTCGATGAGCAGTTCTTC.

The DNA of the CDR3 is TGTGCCAGCAGCCCGTCAACCTACAATGAGCAGTTCTTC. Amino acids: CASSPSTYNEQFF. V and J are TRBV6-4 and TRBJ2-1; D not certain. Germline CDR1 is MRHNA and CDR2 is SNTAGT. Trimming shortened V by 6 bases and J by 2 bases, and 8 bases separated the two germline ends. The CDR3 loop spans 13 amino acids.

This clone has a handful of counts. The CDR3 is CASQTTGLYTGELFF. For the CDR3, the DNA is TGTGCCAGCCAGACGACAGGGCTGTACACCGGGGAGCTGTTTTTT. The chain recombines TRBV6-5 with TRBJ2-2; 7 bases align to TRBD1. The germline V gene encodes CDR1 MNHEY and CDR2 SVGAGI. Losses at the gene ends were 8 bases for V and 3 bases for J; bases not matched to a gene: 9. CDR3 length equals 15 residues.

This chain connects TRBV7-9 to TRBJ2-4; either TRBD1 or TRBD2 may fit D (6 bases each). Germline lookup yields CDR1 SEHNR and CDR2 FQNEAQ (reference sequence). The V and J ends lost 2 bases and 7 bases respectively, with 9 bases between them. There are 13 residues in the CDR3. DNA of the CDR3: TGTGCCAGCAGCTTATCCGGGGGCAACATTCAGTACTTC. This sequence encodes CASSLSGGNIQYF.

The chain employs TRBV29-1 and TRBJ2-5, with 7 nucleotides matching TRBD1. The CDR3 contains 13 residues. Per the germline V gene, CDR1 is SQVTM and CDR2 is ANQGSEA. The junction had 5 bases not matched to a gene; V was cut back by 6 bases and J by 1 base. The CDR3 loop reads CSVKGQSQETQYF. CDR3 sequence (DNA): TGCAGCGTGAAGGGACAGAGCCAAGAGACCCAGTACTTC.

Points on this clone: Other DNA sequences from this sample encode an identical CDR3 as well. The chain has TRBV7-2 and TRBJ1-5; D not certain. The germline CDR1 and CDR2 sequences are SGHTA and FQGNSA. Trimming removed 1 base from V and 4 bases from J, with 5 bases in between. The CDR3 totals 13 residues. The CDR3 coding sequence is TGTGCCAGCAGCTTAGATAGAAATCAGCCCCAGCATTTT. Translated: CASSLDRNQPQHF.

The CDR3: CASTSQAGPYGYTF. The CDR3 nucleotides read TGTGCCAGCACCTCCCAGGCAGGACCCTATGGCTACACCTTC. This chain connects TRBV27 to TRBJ1-2, with D unclear. V was trimmed by 7 bases and J by 4 bases, leaving 16 bases between them. Germline V gives CDR1 MNHEY, CDR2 SMNVEV (reference sequence). There are 14 residues in the CDR3.

The chain carries TRBV7-2 and TRBJ2-4; D is possibly TRBD2 (6 bases). Trimming cost V 3 bases and J 2 bases, with 14 bases left between them. CDR1 and CDR2 from the germline V gene are SGHTA and FQGNSA. CDR3 length: 16 residues. In DNA form, the CDR3 reads TGTGCCAGCAGCTTCCGGGAGACCGGAACCAAAAACATTCAGTACTTC. Its translation: CASSFRETGTKNIQYF.

V and J are TRBV5-4 and TRBJ1-1, with D unresolved. Germline assignment: CDR1 SGHNT and CDR2 YYREEE (reference sequence). The CDR3 sequence is 13 residues long. Trimming pared 0 bases from V and 0 bases from J, leaving 3 bases between. The CDR3 region has the DNA TGTGCCAGCAGCTTGGGATTGAACACTGAAGCTTTCTTT. Its translation is CASSLGLNTEAFF.

This chain uses TRBV11-2 with TRBJ2-7; D may be TRBD2 (5 bases). V was clipped by 8 bases and J by 0 bases, with 14 bases between them. This CDR3 is built from 14 residues. The germline V gene has CDR1 SGHAT and CDR2 FQNNGV. The CDR3 loop is CASRLAPSSYEQYF. CDR3 in DNA: TGTGCCAGCCGGCTAGCTCCGAGCTCCTACGAGCAGTACTTC. The variable domain in full, completed from reference TRBV11-2 and TRBJ2-7, reads EAGVAQSPRYKIIEKRQSVAFWCNPISGHATLYWYQQILGQGPKLLIQFQNNGVVDDSQLPKDRFSAERLKGVDSTLKIQPAKLEDSAVYLCASRLAPSSYEQYFGPGTRLTVT.

The chain has TRBV5-1 and TRBJ1-1; maybe TRBD1 (5 bases). The CDR3 sequence is 15 residues long. V was shortened by 4 bases and J by 0 bases, with 13 bases between the two germline ends. In germline, CDR1 is SGHRS, CDR2 YFSETQ. DNA for the CDR3: TGCGCCAGCAGCCTTGGGACGGTTATGAACACTGAAGCTTTCTTT. Amino acids: CASSLGTVMNTEAFF.

This chain joins TRBV30 and TRBJ2-1; 10 positions match TRBD2. The V gene end was trimmed by 4 bases and the J gene end by 9 bases; junction bases not matched to a gene: 9. Germline V CDR1 and CDR2: GTSNPN, SVGIG (reference sequence). The CDR3 has 14 residues. The CDR3, as DNA: TGTGCCTGGACTCTAGCGGGGGCCGCGGGTGAGCAGTTCTTC. Amino acid sequence: CAWTLAGAAGEQFF.

The chain employs TRBV5-1 and TRBJ2-1; the match to TRBD1 covers 8 bases. J was trimmed by 8 bases and V by 0 bases; bases with no gene match: 4. The CDR3 has 14 amino acids. Per germline, CDR1 SGHRS and CDR2 YFSETQ. As DNA, the CDR3 is TGCGCCAGCAGCTTGGGGGCAGGGGGCGATGAGCAGTTCTTC. Encoded protein: CASSLGAGGDEQFF.

The chain recombines TRBV11-2 with TRBJ1-5; perhaps TRBD1 as D (6 bases). The CDR3 has 16 residues. Germline V lookup: CDR1 SGHAT, CDR2 FQNNGV. The V gene lost 4 bases and the J gene lost 2 bases, with 15 bases spanning the gap. CDR3 sequence (DNA): TGTGCCAGCAGCTCCCTCACAGGGTACCGCAATCAGCCCCAGCATTTT. It is translated as CASSSLTGYRNQPQHF.

This clone appeared once. The chain has TRBV4-3 and TRBJ2-3; weak D call: TRBD2 (6 bases). Deletions cut 8 bases from V and 2 bases from J, with 11 bases between. In germline, CDR1 is LGHNA, CDR2 YSLEER. The CDR3 has 13 amino acids. The CDR3 spells CASATRFTDTQYF. The CDR3 DNA is TGCGCCAGCGCGACTAGGTTCACAGATACGCAGTATTTT.

The chain joins TRBV29-1 to TRBJ2-5, with D perhaps TRBD1 or TRBD2 (5 bases each). V gave up 4 bases and J gave up 2 bases, with 14 bases separating them. This CDR3 has 14 residues. Per the germline V gene, CDR1 is SQVTM and CDR2 is ANQGSEA. The CDR3 protein is CSVVAGRGQETQYF. The CDR3 coding sequence is TGCAGCGTTGTGGCAGGGAGAGGTCAAGAGACCCAGTACTTC.

The chain employs TRBV7-2 and TRBJ1-1; TRBD1 matches at 12 bases. Trimming cost V 3 bases and J 5 bases; bases outside gene matches: 4. The CDR3 extends over 15 amino acids. Germline CDR1 reads SGHTA; CDR2 reads FQGNSA. CDR3 sequence (DNA): TGTGCCAGCAGCTTCGGGACAGGGGGCAATACTGAAGCTTTCTTT. Amino acids: CASSFGTGGNTEAFF.

The chain has TRBV29-1 and TRBJ1-1; D is perhaps TRBD1 (6 bases). Trimming removed 0 bases at V and 9 bases at J, with 11 bases between. Germline assignment: CDR1 SQVTM and CDR2 ANQGSEA. This CDR3 spans 12 amino acids. The CDR3 DNA reads as TGCAGCGTTGAAGACGGGGGCAAGAAAGCTTTCTTT. The encoded protein is CSVEDGGKKAFF.

The V and J genes are TRBV7-2 and TRBJ2-5, with D uncertain. CDR1 is SGHTA and CDR2 is FQGNSA in the germline V gene. CDR3 length equals 14 residues. Trimming left V 0 bases short and J 4 bases short, with 9 bases between. CDR3 protein: CASSLAWAGETQYF. CDR3 sequence (DNA): TGTGCCAGCAGCTTAGCTTGGGCCGGAGAGACCCAGTACTTC.

The chain links TRBV30 to TRBJ2-5; the match to TRBD2 covers 8 bases. Losses at the gene ends were 3 bases for V and 7 bases for J; bases not matched to a gene: 10. This CDR3 comprises 14 residues. CDR1 is GTSNPN, CDR2 SVGIG, per germline (reference sequence). DNA for the CDR3: TGTGCCTGGAGCGGGGGGGGCGGAGTTGTGACCCAGTACTTC. Protein: CAWSGGGGVVTQYF.

This clone was seen a handful of times. This chain links TRBV27 with TRBJ1-1, with D hard to call. Deletions cut 5 bases from V and 5 bases from J, with 9 bases between. Germline CDR1 reads MNHEY; CDR2 reads SMNVEV (reference sequence). This CDR3 spans 12 amino acids. The CDR3 DNA reads as TGTGCCAGCAGTCCCGGACGGACTGAAGCTTTCTTT. This sequence encodes CASSPGRTEAFF.

This sequence joins TRBV30 and TRBJ2-7; tentatively, D is TRBD1 or TRBD2 (5 bases each). The CDR3 spans 11 residues. Germline values: CDR1 GTSNPN, CDR2 SVGIG (reference sequence). V lost 2 bases and J 8 bases, leaving 10 bases between the germline ends. The CDR3 protein is CAWSRGEKQYF. Here the CDR3 DNA reads TGTGCCTGGAGTAGAGGGGAGAAGCAGTACTTC.

V is TRBV27 and J is TRBJ2-5; 7 nucleotides agree with TRBD1. J lost 0 bases, V lost 5 bases, and 6 bases had no gene match. There are 15 residues in the CDR3. CDR1 MNHEY and CDR2 SMNVEV come from the germline V gene (reference sequence). In DNA form, the CDR3 reads TGTGCCAGCAGTCGTGGACAGGCGTACCAAGAGACCCAGTACTTC. Its protein product is CASSRGQAYQETQYF.

V and J are TRBV29-1 and TRBJ2-3; no clear D. Germline V lookup: CDR1 SQVTM, CDR2 ANQGSEA. The V end was cut by 7 bases, the J end by 3 bases, with 11 bases between. The CDR3 runs 12 residues. The CDR3 region has the DNA TGCAGCGCTACATTACTGACAGATACGCAGTATTTT. Its protein is CSATLLTDTQYF.

The rearrangement uses TRBV29-1 and TRBJ2-7; 7 bases line up with TRBD2. The CDR3 runs 11 residues. CDR1 and CDR2 (germline): SQVTM, ANQGSEA. V shed 6 bases and J 4 bases; nucleotides not matched to a gene: 3. The CDR3 loop is CSVQGGYEQYF. The CDR3 DNA reads as TGCAGCGTCCAGGGAGGGTACGAGCAGTACTTC.

The chain combines TRBV28 with TRBJ2-5, with D possibly TRBD1 on 5 matching bases. From germline, CDR1 is MDHEN and CDR2 SYDVKM. The CDR3 spans 14 residues. V lost 6 bases, J lost 5 bases, and 16 bases lay in between. The CDR3 coding sequence is TGTGCCAGCAGAGGAGACAGTCTCGGGGAGACCCAGTACTTC. It codes for CASRGDSLGETQYF.

Only a few counts were recorded for this clone. This chain uses TRBV2 with TRBJ2-5, with 7 bases aligning to TRBD1. Trimming cost V 6 bases and J 1 base; bases outside gene matches: 8. The CDR3 spans 15 residues. CDR1 and CDR2 from the germline V gene are SNHLY and FYNNEI. The chain's CDR3 is CASRGNRGFQETQYF. DNA of the CDR3: TGTGCCAGCAGAGGCAACAGGGGATTCCAAGAGACCCAGTACTTC.

The chain has TRBV15 and TRBJ2-7, with a weak D call TRBD1 (5 bases). This CDR3 comprises 14 residues. Germline assignment: CDR1 LNHNV and CDR2 YYDKDF (reference sequence). V was shortened by 0 bases and J by 4 bases, with 10 bases between the two germline ends. DNA for the CDR3: TGTGCCACCAGCAGAGATCTTGGGGCTTACGAGCAGTACTTC. Encoded protein: CATSRDLGAYEQYF. Based on the CDR3 plus reference TRBV15 and TRBJ2-7, the full variable domain is DAMVIQNPRYQVTQFGKPVTLSCSQTLNHNVMYWYQQKSSQAPKLLFHYYDKDFNNEADTPDNFQSRRPNTSFCFLDIRSPGLGDTAMYLCATSRDLGAYEQYFGPGTRLTVT.

This chain uses TRBV30 with TRBJ1-5; D gene uncertain. This CDR3 has 13 residues. From germline, CDR1 is GTSNPN and CDR2 SVGIG (reference sequence). V was cut by 5 bases and J by 4 bases, with 12 bases left in between. In DNA form, the CDR3 reads TGTGCCTGGGACGGCGGTCATAATCAGCCCCAGCATTTT. Protein product: CAWDGGHNQPQHF.